This T cell receptor beta chain was recovered during a study of Ad26.COV2.S vaccination and SARS-CoV-2 variants. Study overall: By the intramuscular route, Ad26.COV2.S was given once, or twice 56 days apart.

With 3 bases removed from V and 2 bases from J, the gap between germline ends came to 7 bases. There are 13 residues in the CDR3. Assay: immunoSEQ multiplex PCR; the TCRdb copy retains only in-frame clones and omits some. Among a few hundred thousand clones listed, roughly 84% were seen once. Treatment specified: roughly 18 received Ad26.COV2.S at low or high dose, single or two shots; roughly five received placebo; per-sample allocation not given. The investigators took samples on day 63 after the first vaccine or placebo injection. To note about this clone: The same CDR3 can be traced to other DNA sequences in this sample.

This TCR came from a person between 18 and 59 years old who received the Ad26.COV2.S COVID-19 vaccine or a placebo. The chain carries TRBV12-3 or TRBV12-4 and TRBJ1-1; weak D call: TRBD1 (5 bases). The sample here was peripheral blood, taken in a trial of Ad26.COV2.S vaccine versus placebo. CDR3 nucleotide sequence: TGTGCCAGCAGTTTGGGACCAAACACTGAAGCTTTCTTT. Amino acid sequence: CASSLGPNTEAFF.